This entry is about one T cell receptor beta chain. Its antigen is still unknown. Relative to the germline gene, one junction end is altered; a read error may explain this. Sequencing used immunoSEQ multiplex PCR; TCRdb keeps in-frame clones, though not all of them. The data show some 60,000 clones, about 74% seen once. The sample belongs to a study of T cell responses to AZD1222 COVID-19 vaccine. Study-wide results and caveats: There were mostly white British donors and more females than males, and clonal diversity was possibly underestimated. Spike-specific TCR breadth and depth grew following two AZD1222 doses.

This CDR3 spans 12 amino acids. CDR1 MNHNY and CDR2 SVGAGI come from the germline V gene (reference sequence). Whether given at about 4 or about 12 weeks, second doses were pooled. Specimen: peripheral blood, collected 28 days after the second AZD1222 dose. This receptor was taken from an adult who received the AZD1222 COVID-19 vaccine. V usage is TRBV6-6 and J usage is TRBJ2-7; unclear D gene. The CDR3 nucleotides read TGTGCCAGCAATAACGACTCCTTCGAGCAGTACTTC. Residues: CASNNDSFEQYF.